This TCR beta chain was recorded in a study of T cell responses to AZD1222 COVID-19 vaccine. Study observations and caveats: The donors showed a predominance of white British ancestry and of females, with possible underestimation of clonal diversity. Close to half of spike-specific TCRs reportedly recognize unmutated variant regions.

The repertoire was sequenced with immunoSEQ multiplex PCR; TCRdb's copy has only in-frame clones and lacks some. The data show about 84,000 clones, 75% to 90% seen once. The sample holds one count of this clone. What it recognizes is unknown. The germline gives CDR1 SGHTA, CDR2 FQGNSA. The CDR3 runs to 16 residues. Trimming shortened V by 1 base and J by 4 bases, and 14 bases separated the two germline ends. Pooling covered second doses at about 4 or about 12 weeks. This TCR was recovered from an adult who received the AZD1222 COVID-19 vaccine. The rearrangement uses TRBV7-2 and TRBJ2-1, with D perhaps matching TRBD1 or TRBD2 (5 bases each). The input for sequencing was peripheral blood, taken 28 days after the second AZD1222 dose. This chain's CDR3 is CASSLGYGTSYNEQFF. The DNA of the CDR3 is TGTGCCAGCAGCTTAGGATATGGGACCTCTTACAATGAGCAGTTCTTC.